These 9 T cell receptor beta chains were sequenced from one sample in a study of cytomegalovirus exposure and HLA in healthy donors. Primers for the PCR totalled 60 Vbeta and 13 Jbeta. The data were produced by immunoSEQ multiplex PCR, yet TCRdb's version contains in-frame clones alone and is incomplete. This table holds 55,000 to 80,000 clones, roughly 80% found once. Sequencing was performed on PBMCs. All receptors come from a woman aged 25 to 39 in good health and CMV-seronegative.

This clone appeared a single time. V usage is TRBV5-4 and J usage is TRBJ1-2; 9 nucleotides match TRBD1. The CDR3 spans 14 residues. CDR1 is SGHNT and CDR2 is YYREEE in the germline V gene (reference sequence). The ends lost 4 bases at V and 4 bases at J; junction bases unmatched: 5. CDR3 region: CASSPGQGSYGYTF. The CDR3 DNA reads TGTGCCAGCAGCCCGGGACAGGGTTCCTATGGCTACACCTTC.

The chain couples TRBV19 to TRBJ1-2, with no clear D. Germline V lookup: CDR1 LNHDA, CDR2 SQIVND (reference sequence). V lost 7 bases, J lost 3 bases, and 12 bases lay in between. The CDR3 runs 13 residues. The CDR3 DNA reads as TGTGCCAGTAACAAGGCGGGCCACTATGGCTACACCTTC. This sequence encodes CASNKAGHYGYTF.

This clone was seen once. The gene calls are TRBV4-1 and TRBJ1-3; 7 bases agree with TRBD1. Unmatched junction bases numbered 7, after V lost 5 bases and J lost 0 bases. This CDR3 has 16 amino acids. CDR1 MGHRA and CDR2 YSYEKL come from the germline V gene. CDR3 residues: CASSGIQGHSGNTIYF. DNA for the CDR3: TGCGCCAGCAGCGGAATACAGGGGCACTCTGGAAACACCATATATTTT.

The chain carries TRBV28 and TRBJ2-7, with 7 bases lining up with TRBD1. Germline CDR1 MDHEN, CDR2 SYDVKM. Trimming cost V 3 bases and J 0 bases; bases outside gene matches: 8. The CDR3 loop spans 16 amino acids. The CDR3 nucleotides are TGTGCCAGCAGTTTTTCCGTGACAGGGCACTCCTACGAGCAGTACTTC. It yields the protein CASSFSVTGHSYEQYF.

This sequence joins TRBV18 and TRBJ2-1; 7 positions match TRBD1. After removal of 3 bases from V and 1 base from J, the junction contained 21 bases not matched to a gene. The CDR3 runs to 21 residues. The germline V gene encodes CDR1 KGHSH and CDR2 LQKENI. The CDR3 nucleotides are TGTGCCAGCTCACCCCCCGGGACAGTGAAGACCGGGTGGGGATCCTACAATGAGCAGTTCTTC. Its translation: CASSPPGTVKTGWGSYNEQFF.

This rearrangement joins TRBV19 to TRBJ1-2, with 9 bases lining up with TRBD1. The CDR3 runs 17 residues. The germline gives CDR1 LNHDA, CDR2 SQIVND (reference sequence). V shed 0 bases, J shed 1 base, and the junction held 6 bases outside the gene matches. The CDR3 region has the DNA TGTGCCAGTAGTATAGATAGAGGGACAGGGCTTAACTATGGCTACACCTTC. Protein product: CASSIDRGTGLNYGYTF.

This clone is a singleton in its sample. This chain links TRBV28 with TRBJ1-1, with D perhaps matching TRBD1 (6 bases). The CDR3 totals 15 residues. Germline-derived CDR1 and CDR2 are MDHEN and SYDVKM. With 2 bases removed from V and 0 bases from J, the gap between germline ends came to 10 bases. CDR3 in amino acids: CASSLEDSLNTEAFF. CDR3 nucleotides: TGTGCCAGCAGTTTAGAGGACAGCTTGAACACTGAAGCTTTCTTT.

This clone was seen a few times. This sequence joins TRBV7-9 and TRBJ1-2, with TRBD1 identical over 10 bases. This CDR3 comprises 15 residues. With 4 bases clipped from V and 8 bases from J, the junction kept 10 bases outside the gene matches. Germline CDR1 is SEHNR and CDR2 is FQNEAQ (reference sequence). The CDR3 DNA follows: TGTGCCAGCAGCTCAACCGACAGGGGGCTTGAAGGCTACACCTTC. Protein product: CASSSTDRGLEGYTF.

The V and J genes are TRBV30 and TRBJ1-5; 9 positions match TRBD1. V dropped 0 bases and J dropped 6; count of bases not matched to a gene: 6. The CDR3 sequence is 15 residues long. Germline V gives CDR1 GTSNPN, CDR2 SVGIG (reference sequence). The CDR3 protein is CAWSVAGTGRQPQHF. DNA of the CDR3: TGTGCCTGGAGTGTAGCGGGGACAGGGCGTCAGCCCCAGCATTTT.